Below are 32 T cell receptor beta chains sequenced from a single sample in a study of control samples from healthy donors and cancer patients. Method: immunoSEQ multiplex PCR; TCRdb's copy keeps in-frame clones and lacks some. The sample lists roughly 59,000 clones, about 92% occurring once. Sequencing was performed on PBMCs. The receptors were sampled from a man between 40 and 49 years old with colorectal cancer.

The chain couples TRBV15 to TRBJ1-5; unclear D gene. The germline gives CDR1 LNHNV, CDR2 YYDKDF (reference sequence). The ends were cut back, 0 bases at V and 0 bases at J, with 6 bases in the middle. The CDR3 is 15 amino acids. The CDR3 DNA is TGTGCCACCAGCAGAGAACGGTATAGCAATCAGCCCCAGCATTTT. As protein: CATSRERYSNQPQHF.

The chain has TRBV9 and TRBJ2-3; D ambiguous. There are 11 residues in the CDR3. Looked up from germline, CDR1 is SGDLS and CDR2 is YYNGEE. Between the trimmed V and J ends, which lost 0 bases and 6 bases, there was a span of 2 bases. Here the CDR3 reads CASSVADTQYF. The CDR3 nucleotides read TGTGCCAGCAGCGTAGCGGATACGCAGTATTTT.

The genes are TRBV23-1 and TRBJ1-4; D not certain. TRBV23-1 is marked as an open reading frame, function uncertain. V dropped 5 bases and J dropped 8 bases, with 24 bases sitting between them. This CDR3 spans 17 amino acids. As DNA, the CDR3 is TGCGCCAGCAGTAGGGCCAGTGGGTGTGAGATCTCAGAAAAACTGTTTTTT. Its protein is CASSRASGCEISEKLFF.

The chain recombines TRBV11-3 with TRBJ1-4; 9 nucleotides align to TRBD1. With V trimmed by 5 bases and J by 5 bases, 6 bases remained unmatched. Germline V lookup: CDR1 SGHNT, CDR2 YENEEA. The CDR3 spans 15 residues. The DNA of the CDR3 is TGTGCCAGCAGCCTTTCCGGGACAGGGAATGAAAAACTGTTTTTT. Residues: CASSLSGTGNEKLFF.

The DNA for the CDR3 is TGTGCCAGCAGCTTAGCGCTGACAGGGAAAGGCTCTGGAAACACCATATATTTT. This codes for CASSLALTGKGSGNTIYF. The chain has TRBV7-9 and TRBJ1-3, with 7 bases lining up with TRBD1. From germline, CDR1 is SEHNR and CDR2 FQNEAQ (reference sequence). V gave up 0 bases and J gave up 0 bases; unmatched junction bases: 8. The CDR3 is 18 residues long.

This clone was found once. The chain combines TRBV6-5 with TRBJ2-7, with a weak D call TRBD2 (5 bases). The CDR3 totals 13 residues. Per germline, CDR1 MNHEY and CDR2 SVGAGI. V lost 8 bases, J lost 0 bases, and 11 bases lay in between. CDR3 sequence reads: CASWTLPSYEQYF. The DNA for the CDR3 is TGTGCCAGCTGGACTTTACCCTCCTACGAGCAGTACTTC.

V gene TRBV5-1 combines with J gene TRBJ1-1, with D perhaps matching TRBD1 (5 bases). The CDR3 contains 14 residues. The V end was cut by 5 bases, the J end by 0 bases, with 11 bases between. Germline V CDR1 and CDR2: SGHRS, YFSETQ. The CDR3 nucleotides are TGCGCCAGCAGTGGTGGGGGTCTGAACACTGAAGCTTTCTTT. Translated: CASSGGGLNTEAFF.

This chain links TRBV6-5 with TRBJ2-2; no firm D call. Germline assignment: CDR1 MNHEY and CDR2 SVGAGI. Trimming took off 0 bases at V and 0 bases at J, with 2 bases between the two ends. This CDR3 spans 14 amino acids. The CDR3 coding sequence is TGTGCCAGCAGTTACTCGACGAACACCGGGGAGCTGTTTTTT. As protein: CASSYSTNTGELFF.

The rearrangement uses TRBV7-9 and TRBJ1-1; unclear D gene. V lost 2 bases and J 5 bases, leaving 12 bases between the germline ends. This CDR3 is 14 amino acids long. The germline CDR1 and CDR2 sequences are SEHNR and FQNEAQ (reference sequence). The CDR3 loop reads CASSLIERATEAFF. CDR3 bases: TGTGCCAGCAGCTTAATAGAGAGGGCAACTGAAGCTTTCTTT.

In its sample, this clone was seen once. The genes are TRBV7-9 and TRBJ1-1; D possibly corresponds to TRBD1 (5 bases). The CDR3 is made up of 15 amino acids. V was clipped by 1 base and J by 4 bases, with 13 bases between them. Germline V lookup: CDR1 SEHNR, CDR2 FQNEAQ (reference sequence). The CDR3 bases are TGTGCCAGCAGCTTAGGTGCGGGGGAGGGCACTGAAGCTTTCTTT. This translates into CASSLGAGEGTEAFF. Using reference TRBV7-9 and TRBJ1-1 for the parts outside the CDR3, the full variable domain is DTGVSQNPRHKITKRGQNVTFRCDPISEHNRLYWYRQTLGQGPEFLTYFQNEAQLEKSRLLSDRFSAERPKGSFSTLEIQRTEQGDSAMYLCASSLGAGEGTEAFFGQGTRLTVV.

This clone was seen once. V is TRBV18 and J is TRBJ1-4; a possible D gene is TRBD1 (6 bases). The germline V gene encodes CDR1 KGHSH and CDR2 LQKENI. V lost 3 bases to trimming and J lost 1 base, with 12 bases between them. This CDR3 is 16 amino acids long. Here the CDR3 DNA reads TGTGCCAGCTCACCCTGGACAGTTCAAACTAATGAAAAACTGTTTTTT. Translated, it gives CASSPWTVQTNEKLFF.

The genes are TRBV6-5 and TRBJ2-7; D may be TRBD2 (5 bases). Germline V gene data show CDR1 as MNHEY and CDR2 as SVGAGI. V lost 4 bases to trimming and J lost 6 bases, with 19 bases between them. The CDR3 length is 15 residues. The CDR3 sequence is CASSSTRLAGSEQYF. CDR3 sequence (DNA): TGTGCCAGCAGTTCGACGCGGCTAGCCGGATCCGAGCAGTACTTC.

V and J are TRBV18 and TRBJ2-6, with TRBD2 as a possible D gene (6 bases). V gave up 3 bases and J gave up 2 bases, with 8 bases separating them. The germline V gene encodes CDR1 KGHSH and CDR2 LQKENI. CDR3 size: 15 residues. CDR3 sequence: CASSPGGTGANVLTF. In DNA, the CDR3 is TGTGCCAGCTCACCCGGAGGGACTGGGGCCAACGTCCTGACTTTC. Together with reference TRBV18 and TRBJ2-6, the CDR3 gives the full variable domain: NAGVMQNPRHLVRRRGQEARLRCSPMKGHSHVYWYRQLPEEGLKFMVYLQKENIIDESGMPKERFSAEFPKEGPSILRIQQVVRGDSAAYFCASSPGGTGANVLTFGAGSRLTVL.

V gene TRBV6-5 combines with J gene TRBJ1-2; D gene uncertain. CDR1 is MNHEY, CDR2 SVGAGI, per germline. This CDR3 comprises 15 residues. V was shortened by 4 bases and J by 4 bases, with 16 bases between the two germline ends. The CDR3: CASSFIAEPIYGYTF. Written as DNA, the CDR3 is TGTGCCAGCAGTTTCATAGCTGAACCGATCTATGGCTACACCTTC.

The chain employs TRBV30 and TRBJ2-7, with TRBD1 identical over 9 bases. The germline V gene has CDR1 GTSNPN and CDR2 SVGIG (reference sequence). The CDR3 is made up of 13 amino acids. J was trimmed by 6 bases and V by 2 bases; bases with no gene match: 5. The chain's CDR3 is CAWSTGGGGEQYF. For the CDR3, the DNA is TGTGCCTGGAGTACAGGGGGCGGGGGCGAGCAGTACTTC.

This chain connects TRBV6-5 to TRBJ2-2; D not resolved. The CDR3 is 14 residues long. Between the trimmed V and J ends, which lost 0 bases and 6 bases, there was a span of 8 bases. The germline gives CDR1 MNHEY, CDR2 SVGAGI. The CDR3, as DNA: TGTGCCAGCAGTTACTCGACCCGGCCCGGGGAGCTGTTTTTT. This translates into CASSYSTRPGELFF.

The V gene is TRBV5-1, the J gene TRBJ2-1, with a weak D call TRBD1 (6 bases). V lost 0 bases and J 2 bases, leaving 9 bases between the germline ends. Germline loops: CDR1 SGHRS, CDR2 YFSETQ. The CDR3 spans 15 residues. DNA for the CDR3: TGCGCCAGCAGCTTGGCTGGGGGCGCCTACAATGAGCAGTTCTTC. Protein sequence: CASSLAGGAYNEQFF.

The chain carries TRBV11-3 and TRBJ2-7; TRBD2 matches at 9 bases. CDR1 is SGHNT, CDR2 YENEEA, per germline. J lost 2 bases, V lost 1 base, and 0 bases had no gene match. CDR3 length: 14 amino acids. The DNA of the CDR3 is TGTGCCAGCAGCTTAGGACTAGCGGCCTACGAGCAGTACTTC. This gives the protein CASSLGLAAYEQYF.

The chain links TRBV11-2 to TRBJ1-5; tentatively, D is TRBD1 (5 bases). V lost 1 base and J 8 bases, leaving 15 bases between the germline ends. Per germline, CDR1 SGHAT and CDR2 FQNNGV. CDR3 length: 15 residues. The CDR3 here is CASSLGLGGGEPQHF. DNA of the CDR3: TGTGCCAGCAGCTTAGGTCTGGGGGGAGGAGAGCCCCAGCATTTT.

The rearrangement joins TRBV11-2 to TRBJ1-2, with 8 bases matching TRBD1. The CDR3 is 15 amino acids. V dropped 0 bases and J dropped 5; count of bases not matched to a gene: 5. CDR1 and CDR2 from the germline V gene are SGHAT and FQNNGV. CDR3 nucleotide sequence: TGTGCCAGCAGCTTAGATCGGAGGACAGGGTATGGCTACACCTTC. Amino acids: CASSLDRRTGYGYTF.

The V and J genes are TRBV6-5 and TRBJ1-2, with 10 nucleotides matching TRBD1. CDR3 length equals 15 residues. Germline CDR1 is MNHEY and CDR2 is SVGAGI. The trim removed 5 bases at V and 2 bases at J, leaving 5 bases unmatched. The chain's CDR3 is CASSTPGQGNYGYTF. In DNA, the CDR3 is TGTGCCAGCAGTACTCCGGGACAGGGGAACTATGGCTACACCTTC.

The V call is TRBV3-1 (or the pseudogene TRBV3-2), the J call TRBJ2-1; the match to TRBD2 covers 13 bases. The germline gives CDR1 LGHDT, CDR2 YNNKEL (reference sequence). The V segment lost 6 bases and the J segment 6 bases; nucleotides outside the gene matches: 8. The CDR3 consists of 16 residues. CDR3 DNA sequence: TGTGCCAGCAGTGACACTAGCGGGGGGGCCGGCAATGAGCAGTTCTTC. As protein: CASSDTSGGAGNEQFF.

The chain has TRBV18 and TRBJ2-3; D is undetermined. The CDR3 sequence is 13 residues long. Germline V gene sequence: CDR1 KGHSH, CDR2 LQKENI. V gave up 3 bases and J gave up 3 bases, with 7 bases separating them. CDR3 loop: CASSPQGTDTQYF. The CDR3 DNA follows: TGTGCCAGCTCACCCCAAGGGACAGATACGCAGTATTTT.

This clone was detected only once. The chain uses TRBV3-1 (or the pseudogene TRBV3-2) and TRBJ1-1; D is possibly TRBD1 (6 bases). The CDR3 runs to 14 residues. V lost 2 bases and J 4 bases, leaving 11 bases between the germline ends. CDR1 LGHDT and CDR2 YNNKEL come from the germline V gene (reference sequence). The CDR3 bases are TGTGCCAGCAGCCAACAGGGGTTTTTCACTGAAGCTTTCTTT. Its translation: CASSQQGFFTEAFF.

The table lists this clone with a few counts. The CDR3: CASSLQGGGQPQHF. The CDR3 DNA follows: TGTGCCAGCAGCTTGCAGGGAGGGGGCCAGCCCCAGCATTTT. The J gene is TRBJ1-5, the V gene TRBV5-6, with 7 bases fitting TRBD1. V trimming: 1 base; J trimming: 7 bases; junction bases outside the gene matches: 5. The CDR3 spans 14 residues. Germline loops: CDR1 SGHDT, CDR2 YYEEEE.

The CDR3 DNA reads as TGTGCCAGCAGTGAAGTATTGCTTAACCGGCAGGGGAGGGCCGGGGAGCTGTTTTTT. Protein sequence: CASSEVLLNRQGRAGELFF. V gene TRBV6-1 combines with J gene TRBJ2-2; maybe TRBD2 (7 bases). The CDR3 covers 19 residues. The germline V and J ends were trimmed by 1 base and 6 bases, with 24 bases remaining between them. Germline V gene data show CDR1 as MNHNS and CDR2 as SASEGT.

The chain carries TRBV19 and TRBJ1-2; no reliable D call. The V gene lost 9 bases and the J gene lost 3 bases, with 14 bases spanning the gap. CDR3 length equals 13 residues. Germline-derived CDR1 and CDR2 are LNHDA and SQIVND (reference sequence). The CDR3 loop reads CASSVLRDYGYTF. Here the CDR3 DNA reads TGTGCCAGCTCAGTCCTCCGAGACTATGGCTACACCTTC.

The chain recombines TRBV12-3 or TRBV12-4 with TRBJ2-5; D gene ambiguous. The CDR3 is made up of 13 amino acids. The V end lost 3 bases, the J end lost 5 bases, and 10 bases lay between the germline ends. The CDR3: CASSFSLGETQYF. The CDR3 nucleotides are TGTGCCAGCAGTTTTTCCCTGGGCGAGACCCAGTACTTC.

The genes are TRBV29-1 and TRBJ2-1, with TRBD2 matching over 10 bases. The CDR3 sequence is 16 residues long. The germline gives CDR1 SQVTM, CDR2 ANQGSEA. J lost 2 bases, V lost 1 base, and 5 bases had no gene match. Here the CDR3 reads CSVEGGTSGAYNEQFF. DNA for the CDR3: TGCAGCGTTGAAGGGGGAACTAGCGGGGCCTACAATGAGCAGTTCTTC.

V is TRBV2 and J is TRBJ2-1, with TRBD2 matching over 9 bases. The germline gives CDR1 SNHLY, CDR2 FYNNEI. This CDR3 has 18 amino acids. V was clipped by 1 base and J by 1 base; unmatched bases: 8. The CDR3 DNA reads as TGTGCCAGCAGTGAAGGACTAGCGGTTAGTGAGTCCTACAATGAGCAGTTCTTC. Residues: CASSEGLAVSESYNEQFF. Drawing the rest from reference TRBV2 and TRBJ2-1, the complete variable domain is EPEVTQTPSHQVTQMGQEVILRCVPISNHLYFYWYRQILGQKVEFLVSFYNNEISEKSEIFDDQFSVERPDGSNFTLKIRSTKLEDSAMYFCASSEGLAVSESYNEQFFGPGTRLTVL.

This clone is a singleton in its sample. The chain recombines TRBV3-1 (or the pseudogene TRBV3-2) with TRBJ2-7, with D uncertain. Germline V CDR1 and CDR2: LGHDT, YNNKEL (reference sequence). CDR3 length: 14 amino acids. V was pared by 1 base and J by 1 base, with 8 bases between. CDR3 region: CASSQAATSYEQYF. CDR3 bases: TGTGCCAGCAGCCAAGCGGCAACTTCCTACGAGCAGTACTTC.

The chain employs TRBV18 and TRBJ1-2, with D uncertain. The germline V gene has CDR1 KGHSH and CDR2 LQKENI. V lost 3 bases, J lost 4 bases, and 9 bases lay in between. This CDR3 comprises 13 residues. The CDR3 region has the DNA TGTGCCAGCTCACCCACAGAAACCTATGGCTACACCTTC. Amino acids: CASSPTETYGYTF.